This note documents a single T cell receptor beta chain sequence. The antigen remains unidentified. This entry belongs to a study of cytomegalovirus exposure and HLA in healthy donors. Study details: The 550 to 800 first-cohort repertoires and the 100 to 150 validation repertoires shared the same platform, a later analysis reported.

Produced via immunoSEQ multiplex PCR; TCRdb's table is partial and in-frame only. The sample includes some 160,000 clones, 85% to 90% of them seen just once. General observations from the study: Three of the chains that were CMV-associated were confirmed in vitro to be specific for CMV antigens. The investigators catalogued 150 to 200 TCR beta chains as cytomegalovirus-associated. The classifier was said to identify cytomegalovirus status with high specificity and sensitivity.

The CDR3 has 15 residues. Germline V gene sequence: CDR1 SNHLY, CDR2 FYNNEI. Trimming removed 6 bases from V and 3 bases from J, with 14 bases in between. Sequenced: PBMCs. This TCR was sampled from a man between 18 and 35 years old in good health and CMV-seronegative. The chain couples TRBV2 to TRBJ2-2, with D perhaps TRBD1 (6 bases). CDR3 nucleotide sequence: TGTGCCAGCAGATCGGGACAATTGGACACCGGGGAGCTGTTTTTT. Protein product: CASRSGQLDTGELFF.